This T cell receptor (beta chain) was observed in a study of identical twins. Points from the study as a whole: Memory repertoires lacked the insertion deficit that abundant cord blood beta clonotypes showed.

Healthy Caucasians provided all donations. Unique molecular identifiers were present on the cDNA, which also gained a universal primer site by template switching. TCRdb analysed the 5' RACE reads with MiXCR anew, one entry per CDR3 protein. The data show about 660,000 distinct CDR3 sequences, over 8.5% seen once. As to this clonotype: No antigen is known for it.

Germline-derived CDR1 and CDR2 are ENHRY and SYGVKD. Trimming cost V 3 bases and J 11 bases; bases outside gene matches: 1. This CDR3 comprises 12 residues. These data were likewise used in another study, on yellow fever vaccine responses in identical twins. Turning to that study: Twins reportedly mounted vaccine T cell responses that seemed partly convergent, partly personalized.

This receptor was identified in a woman younger than 30 in good health. The chain joins TRBV10-3 to TRBJ1-1; 12 bases are shared with TRBD1. Sequenced: PBMCs. The CDR3: CAISDGTGGAFF. Here the CDR3 DNA reads TGTGCCATCAGTGACGGGACAGGGGGCGCTTTCTTT.